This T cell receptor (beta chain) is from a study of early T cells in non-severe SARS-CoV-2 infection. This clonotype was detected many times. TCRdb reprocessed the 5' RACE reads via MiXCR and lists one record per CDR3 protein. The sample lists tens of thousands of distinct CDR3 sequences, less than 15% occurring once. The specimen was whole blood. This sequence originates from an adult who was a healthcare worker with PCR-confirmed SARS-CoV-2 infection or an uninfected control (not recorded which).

The CDR3 protein is CSVGGGSRVLGSGWNEQYF. DNA for the CDR3: TGCAGCGTTGGGGGGGGTTCGCGGGTACTTGGATCCGGGTGGAACGAGCAGTACTTC. The rearrangement joins TRBV29-1 to TRBJ2-7, with TRBD2 matching 7 bases. The germline V gene has CDR1 SQVTM and CDR2 ANQGSEA. This CDR3 is built from 19 residues. The junction had 26 bases not matched to a gene; V was cut back by 4 bases and J by 5 bases.